Described below is a single T cell receptor (beta chain) sequence and its context. This sample was included in a study of blood T cell repertoires in COVID-19. Repertoires were generated with immunoSEQ multiplex PCR, while TCRdb's copy carries only in-frame clones and drops some. The sample lists roughly 150,000 clones; about nine tenths were seen once. The CDR3 sequence is 13 residues long. Deletions cut 2 bases from V and 1 base from J, with 5 bases between. Germline assignment: CDR1 MGHDK and CDR2 SYGVNS. The V and J genes are TRBV25-1 and TRBJ1-2; D not resolved. The TCR was taken from a man younger than 35 with acute or convalescent COVID-19. The specimen sequenced was peripheral blood. The CDR3 region has the DNA TGTGCCAGCAGTGAAGTCATTAACTATGGCTACACCTTC. Residues: CASSEVINYGYTF.